This entry lists 5 T cell receptor beta chains sequenced from one sample in a study of CD8 T cells in Susac syndrome. The RNA, about 0.5 to 1 ug, was put through reverse transcription using random hexamers. TCRdb reprocessed the immunoSEQ multiplex PCR reads via MiXCR and lists one record per CDR3 protein. The repertoire holds 350,000 to 550,000 distinct CDR3 sequences, approximately 85% seen once, with roughly 0.1% in the top ten. The sample consisted of CD8+ T cells from PBMCs. The receptors were sampled from a human donor with multiple sclerosis.

The rearrangement joins TRBV5-1 to TRBJ2-7; D is unclear. Trimming stripped 1 base from V and 7 bases from J, with 12 bases between. The CDR3 length is 13 residues. CDR1 and CDR2 from the germline V gene are SGHRS and YFSETQ. The CDR3 region has the DNA TGCGCCAGCAGCTTGCACGGCTCCGTGGAGCAGTACTTC. It codes for CASSLHGSVEQYF.

This chain joins TRBV6-5 and TRBJ2-1; 7 nucleotides line up with TRBD2. Germline loops: CDR1 MNHEY, CDR2 SVGAGI. J gave up 3 bases and V 6 bases, and 5 bases lay outside the gene matches. This CDR3 is 14 amino acids long. CDR3 amino acids: CASSGTIHYNEQFF. CDR3 DNA: TGTGCCAGCAGCGGGACTATCCACTACAATGAGCAGTTCTTC.

The chain carries TRBV6-5 and TRBJ1-2, with D possibly matching TRBD1 (6 bases). In germline, CDR1 is MNHEY, CDR2 SVGAGI. The CDR3 is made up of 18 amino acids. Trimming removed 1 base from V and 4 bases from J, with 22 bases in between. The CDR3, as DNA: TGTGCCAGCAGTTACTTACTTCACACCGGACAGCAACCCTATGGCTACACCTTC. The encoded protein is CASSYLLHTGQQPYGYTF.

CDR3 sequence (DNA): TGTGCCAGCACCAGGGTCGGGGAGACCCAGTACTTC. Protein: CASTRVGETQYF. The chain links TRBV28 to TRBJ2-5, with D possibly TRBD1 on 5 matching bases. Germline CDR1 reads MDHEN; CDR2 reads SYDVKM. Trimming took off 7 bases at V and 5 bases at J, with 11 bases between the two ends. The CDR3 consists of 12 residues.

This chain uses TRBV12-3 or TRBV12-4 with TRBJ1-5, with 7 bases fitting TRBD1. This CDR3 contains 14 residues. With V trimmed by 4 bases and J by 6 bases, 6 bases remained unmatched. Written as DNA, the CDR3 is TGTGCCAGCAGTTGGAGTGACAGGGCTCAGCCCCAGCATTTT. This gives the protein CASSWSDRAQPQHF.